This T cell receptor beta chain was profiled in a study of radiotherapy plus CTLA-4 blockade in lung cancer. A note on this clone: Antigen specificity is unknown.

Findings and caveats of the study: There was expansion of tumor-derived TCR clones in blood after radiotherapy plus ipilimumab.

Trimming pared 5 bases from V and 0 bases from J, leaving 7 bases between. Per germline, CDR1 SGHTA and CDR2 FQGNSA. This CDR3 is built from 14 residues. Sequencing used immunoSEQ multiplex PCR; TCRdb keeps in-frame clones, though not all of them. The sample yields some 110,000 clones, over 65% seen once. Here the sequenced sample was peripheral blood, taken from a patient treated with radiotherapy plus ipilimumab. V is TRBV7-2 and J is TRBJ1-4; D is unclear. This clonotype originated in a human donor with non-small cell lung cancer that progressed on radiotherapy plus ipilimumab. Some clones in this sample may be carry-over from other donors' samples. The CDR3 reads CASSRRSTNEKLFF. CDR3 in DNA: TGTGCCAGCAGCCGGAGATCAACTAATGAAAAACTGTTTTTT.